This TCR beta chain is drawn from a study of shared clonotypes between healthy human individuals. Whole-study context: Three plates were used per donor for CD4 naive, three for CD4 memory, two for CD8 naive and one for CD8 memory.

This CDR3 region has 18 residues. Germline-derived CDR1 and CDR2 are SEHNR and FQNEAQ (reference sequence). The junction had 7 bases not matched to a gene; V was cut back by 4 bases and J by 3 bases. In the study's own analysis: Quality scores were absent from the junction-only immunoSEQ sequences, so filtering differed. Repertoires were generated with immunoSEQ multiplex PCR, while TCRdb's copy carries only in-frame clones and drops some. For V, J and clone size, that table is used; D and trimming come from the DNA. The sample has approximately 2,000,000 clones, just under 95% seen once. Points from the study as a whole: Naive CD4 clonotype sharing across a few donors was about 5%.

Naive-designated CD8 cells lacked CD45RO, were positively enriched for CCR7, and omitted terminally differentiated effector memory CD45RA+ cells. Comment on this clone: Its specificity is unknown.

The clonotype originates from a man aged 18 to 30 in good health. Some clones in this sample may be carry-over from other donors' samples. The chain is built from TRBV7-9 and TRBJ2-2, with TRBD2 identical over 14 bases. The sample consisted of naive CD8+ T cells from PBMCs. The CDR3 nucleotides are TGTGCCAGCAGCTCAAGACTAGCGGGAGGGCAAGACACCGGGGAGCTGTTTTTT. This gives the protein CASSSRLAGGQDTGELFF.